This passage covers 9 T cell receptor beta chains from one sample sequenced in a study. TCRdb passed the 5' RACE reads through MiXCR, listing each CDR3 protein once. Of around 30,000 distinct CDR3 sequences listed, about 24% are singletons. The sample taken for sequencing was memory CD4+ T cells sorted from blood. The subset is: memory CD4+ T cells, CD4+CD45RO+CD25-. All receptors come from a female donor with breast cancer.

This clonotype ranks as medium-sized. As DNA, the CDR3 is TGTGCCAGCAGTGCTTACAGGAACCTCAATCAGCCCCAGCATTTT. Residues: CASSAYRNLNQPQHF. V is TRBV6-5 and J is TRBJ1-5, with D possibly TRBD1 on 5 matching bases. From germline, CDR1 is MNHEY and CDR2 SVGAGI. Trimming took off 5 bases at V and 3 bases at J, with 14 bases between the two ends. This CDR3 is built from 15 residues.

By share, this clonotype ranks as medium-sized. The V gene is TRBV12-3 or TRBV12-4, the J gene TRBJ2-5, with 8 positions matching TRBD2. This CDR3 region has 16 residues. V shed 5 bases, J shed 2 bases, and the junction held 10 bases outside the gene matches. In DNA, the CDR3 is TGTGCCAGCAGTCCCCCAGCGGGAGTCTATCAAGAGACCCAGTACTTC. It yields the protein CASSPPAGVYQETQYF.

This clonotype has just a few counts. The V gene is TRBV28, the J gene TRBJ2-3; 12 bases line up with TRBD2. The V and J ends lost 5 bases and 2 bases, in that order; junction bases with no gene match: 5. The CDR3 length is 16 residues. The germline V gene encodes CDR1 MDHEN and CDR2 SYDVKM. The CDR3 region has the DNA TGTGCCAGCAGTCTCCTAGCGGGAGGGTCCACAGATACGCAGTATTTT. The encoded protein is CASSLLAGGSTDTQYF.

Ten or more counts support this clonotype. CDR3 nucleotides: TGTGCCAGCAGCCGGAGGGCGGGGGAGACCGGGGAGCTGTTTTTT. Encoded protein: CASSRRAGETGELFF. J is TRBJ2-2 and V is TRBV4-2, with 7 bases lining up with TRBD2. The ends lost 4 bases at V and 5 bases at J; junction bases unmatched: 7. CDR3 length equals 15 residues. Per germline, CDR1 LGHNA and CDR2 YNFKEQ.

With respect to this clonotype: A single base separates this from a much larger clone, so it may be a read error. The CDR3 reads CTSSLASETQYF. The CDR3, as DNA: TGTACCAGCAGTCTAGCGTCAGAGACCCAGTACTTC. V gene TRBV12-3 or TRBV12-4 combines with J gene TRBJ2-5; D perhaps matches TRBD2 (6 bases). The CDR3 is 12 amino acids.

This clonotype was picked up many times. The chain links TRBV7-8 to TRBJ2-1; D might be TRBD1 or TRBD2, each matching 5 bases. Looked up from germline, CDR1 is SGHVS and CDR2 is FQNEAQ. The CDR3 spans 14 residues. The V and J ends lost 1 base and 6 bases respectively, with 10 bases between them. The CDR3 DNA is TGTGCCAGCAGCTTAGGAGGGGACGGCAATGAGCAGTTCTTC. Amino acid sequence: CASSLGGDGNEQFF.

This chain uses TRBV7-9 with TRBJ2-1, with D perhaps TRBD1 (5 bases). Germline assignment: CDR1 SEHNR and CDR2 FQNEAQ (reference sequence). This CDR3 is 16 amino acids long. Trimming removed 3 bases from V and 1 base from J, with 13 bases in between. The CDR3 bases are TGTGCCAGCAGCTTGGGGCAGTTAGATTCCTACAATGAGCAGTTCTTC. It translates to CASSLGQLDSYNEQFF. The variable domain in full, with the rest retrieved from reference TRBV7-9 and TRBJ2-1, is DTGVSQNPRHKITKRGQNVTFRCDPISEHNRLYWYRQTLGQGPEFLTYFQNEAQLEKSRLLSDRFSAERPKGSFSTLEIQRTEQGDSAMYLCASSLGQLDSYNEQFFGPGTRLTVL.

The chain employs TRBV15 and TRBJ2-3; D gene uncertain. Trimming removed 0 bases from V and 5 bases from J, with 6 bases in between. CDR1 is LNHNV, CDR2 YYDKDF, per germline (reference sequence). The CDR3 has 13 residues. In DNA form, the CDR3 reads TGTGCCACCAGCAGAGAAGTACTAGATACGCAGTATTTT. This codes for CATSREVLDTQYF.

The chain is built from TRBV28 and TRBJ1-1; no firm D call. The CDR3 runs to 16 residues. Trimming shortened V by 6 bases and J by 1 base, and 18 bases separated the two germline ends. Germline CDR1 and CDR2: MDHEN and SYDVKM. The CDR3 spells CASSPIFLMGNTEAFF. CDR3 DNA sequence: TGTGCCAGCAGCCCGATCTTTTTGATGGGGAACACTGAAGCTTTCTTT.